Listed below are T cell receptor beta chains from one sample, sequenced in a study of T cells in localized non-small cell lung cancer. Clones were read by immunoSEQ multiplex PCR, and TCRdb kept only the in-frame ones, dropping some. The profile shows 8,400 or so clones, more than 70% of them singletons. Sequencing used peripheral blood, obtained before any cancer treatment. Source of these receptors: a male donor aged 60 or older with stage III lung adenocarcinoma. Each CDR3 is given without its conserved first and last residue. The order of the fields is V gene, CDR3 protein.

>TRBV11-1
ASSTLSGGPYEQY
>TRBV7-9
ASSRGGTQY
>TRBV5-6
ASSLAGDVGSGYT
>TRBV10-2
ASGGGGADTQY
>TRBV5-1
ASSSGTGTTYTQY
>TRBV19
ASRGFAGSTDTQY
>TRBV2
ASSESQSYEQY
>TRBV28
ASRTAVDVA
>TRBV29-1
SVDGAGF
>TRBV20-1
SANDIYEQY
>TRBV7-8
ASSPYRGPNEKLF
>TRBV5-1
ASSLVLGQSGELF
>TRBV7-2
ASSLAANPYEQY
>TRBV6-1
ASKRTDTQY
>TRBV10-1
ASSEWRARAF
>TRBV28
ATLSWAADNEQF
>TRBV29-1
SVEELGRGLNYEQY
>TRBV4-1
ASSQGPGLGTKNIQY
>TRBV5-1
ASSFETDSGNTIY
>TRBV28
ASSVGHYLG
>TRBV4-2
ASSLEELSFYGYT
>TRBV19
ASSPGTSGRFSGANVLT
>TRBV5-6
ASSSTGTGGIDEQF
>TRBV7-2
ASSSQQTGANVLT
>TRBV7-2
ASSFGGEETQY
>TRBV27
ASSYLAGAGYEQY
>TRBV7-2
ASSLTLNTEAF
>TRBV11-2
ASSLEGRENQPQH
>TRBV27
ASSPSRPLRGNEQF
>TRBV7-2
ASTVGAGGEQY
>TRBV19
ASSSHRAGNTEAF
>TRBV30
AWSVGNSARGTDTQY
>TRBV7-9
ASSSGTGGASASTDTQY
>TRBV25-1
ASSDLRGLGADTQY
>TRBV2
ASSPNGQGTYEQY
>TRBV9
ASSRSGMISGANVLT
>TRBV5-6
ASSLPGVGDQY
>TRBV6-1
ASSEAVGAVGYT
>TRBV6-5
ASSYRIGGYGYT
>TRBV27
ASSPTGIYGYT
>TRBV10-1
ASSQAGTGSYEQY
>TRBV2
ASSLAGNTGELF
>TRBV5-6
ASSFLAGGSGETQY
>TRBV11-2
ASSPDRLSYNEQF
>TRBV15
ATSRVRTPFSPLH
>TRBV25-1
ASSERWTSGSRAGELF
>TRBV6-6
ASSYRGRLGDTQY
>TRBV5-1
ASSLGEVEQF
>TRBV7-9
ASTPAGEDYEQY
>TRBV28
ASSPTGIEYEQY
>TRBV19
ASRKGQFSNQPQH
>TRBV27
VSRGTSETQY
>TRBV5-1
ASSLLQGARYEQY
>TRBV25-1
ASSVGQNTEAF
>TRBV19
ASKITDRESVGYT
>TRBV28
ASRNRGSGYT
>TRBV29-1
SALRSPTYEQY